A selection of T cell receptor beta chains follows, all from one sample in a study of blood T cell repertoires in COVID-19. The data were produced by immunoSEQ multiplex PCR, yet TCRdb's version contains in-frame clones alone and is incomplete. Among 200,000 to 300,000 clones listed, under 90% were seen once. The sequenced material came from peripheral blood. The receptor set was obtained from a man in his sixties with acute or convalescent COVID-19. Each CDR3 is given with its conserved first and last residue. D genes are given only for firm matches. Clone size is stated in some rows and not others, as once, few, many or a class when expanded.

>.|.|TRBV28|TRBJ1-2
CASSLAGYYGYTF
TGTGCCAGCAGTTTGGCAGGGTACTATGGCTACACCTTC
>.|TRBD2|TRBV2|TRBJ2-5
CASSDTRGNQETQYF
TGTGCCAGCAGTGATACGCGGGGGAACCAAGAGACCCAGTACTTC
>.|.|TRBV5-1|TRBJ1-1
CASSLQKNTEAFF
TGCGCCAGCAGCTTACAGAAGAACACTGAAGCTTTCTTT
>once|TRBD1|TRBV28|TRBJ2-7
CASSLNAPGGYEQYF
TGTGCCAGCAGTTTAAACGCCCCAGGGGGCTACGAGCAGTACTTC
>.|.|TRBV11-2|TRBJ2-1
CASSPGAADEQFF
TGTGCCAGCAGCCCAGGGGCGGCGGACGAGCAGTTCTTC
>.|.|TRBV27|TRBJ2-1
CASSLSASGDNEQFF
TGTGCCAGCAGTTTATCTGCCTCGGGGGACAATGAGCAGTTCTTC
>.|.|TRBV12-5|TRBJ1-5
CASGSHGPPGNQPQHF
TGTGCTAGTGGTTCCCACGGGCCGCCAGGGAATCAGCCCCAGCATTTT
>.|.|TRBV5-1|TRBJ2-7
CASSDYSEQYF
TGCGCCAGCAGCGACTATTCCGAGCAGTACTTC
>.|.|TRBV6-5|TRBJ2-7
CASSYWGVQYF
TGTGCCAGCAGTTACTGGGGGGTGCAGTACTTC
>.|.|TRBV5-1|TRBJ1-1
CASSSGDRNTEAFF
TGCGCCAGCAGCTCGGGGGACCGGAACACTGAAGCTTTCTTT
>.|TRBD2|TRBV5-4|TRBJ2-1
CASSLTKLAGAYNEQFF
TGTGCCAGCAGCTTGACCAAACTAGCGGGGGCCTACAATGAGCAGTTCTTC
>.|.|TRBV5-5|TRBJ1-1
CASSLSQPNTEAFF
TGTGCCAGCAGCTTGTCACAGCCGAACACTGAAGCTTTCTTT
>.|.|TRBV6-1|TRBJ1-1
CASSDSENTEAFF
TGTGCCAGCAGTGACAGCGAGAACACTGAAGCTTTCTTT
>.|TRBD2|TRBV19|TRBJ2-3
CATSTGTSSTDTQYF
TGTGCCACTTCTACCGGGACTAGTAGCACAGATACGCAGTATTTT
>once|TRBD2|TRBV7-6|TRBJ2-5
CASSAGLGSSETQYF
TGTGCCAGCAGCGCCGGACTAGGCTCGTCGGAGACCCAGTACTTC
>.|.|TRBV7-9|TRBJ2-1
CASSVKPGTRRGNEQFF
TGTGCCAGCAGCGTGAAGCCGGGGACACGAAGGGGAAATGAGCAGTTCTTC